The clone carrying this T cell receptor (beta chain) was detected many times. Antigen specificity is unknown. CDR1 SEHNR and CDR2 FQNEAQ come from the germline V gene (reference sequence). This CDR3 contains 14 residues. V gave up 1 base and J gave up 6 bases, with 12 bases separating them. This record comes from a study of neurological immune-mediated disorders. Study results and caveats: HTLV-1-associated myelopathy had the most TCR clonal expansion, while multiple sclerosis had the least, a level that fell below healthy controls.

The authors produced cDNA by 5'RACE using 10-nucleotide random UMIs. A single run covered 15-18 subjects with over 190 million TCR-beta sequences. TCRdb independently ran MiXCR on the 5' RACE reads; one entry per CDR3 protein. The repertoire consists of 20,000 to 30,000 distinct CDR3 sequences, with roughly an eighth occurring once and the leading ten covering around 13%. Material: PBMCs. This receptor was obtained from a woman in her sixties or seventies with HTLV-1-associated myelopathy (HAM/TSP). The V gene is TRBV7-9, the J gene TRBJ1-1; maybe TRBD1 (5 bases). This CDR3 is CASSLGGDSAEAFF. The CDR3 DNA reads TGTGCCAGCAGCTTAGGGGGGGATAGCGCTGAAGCTTTCTTT.